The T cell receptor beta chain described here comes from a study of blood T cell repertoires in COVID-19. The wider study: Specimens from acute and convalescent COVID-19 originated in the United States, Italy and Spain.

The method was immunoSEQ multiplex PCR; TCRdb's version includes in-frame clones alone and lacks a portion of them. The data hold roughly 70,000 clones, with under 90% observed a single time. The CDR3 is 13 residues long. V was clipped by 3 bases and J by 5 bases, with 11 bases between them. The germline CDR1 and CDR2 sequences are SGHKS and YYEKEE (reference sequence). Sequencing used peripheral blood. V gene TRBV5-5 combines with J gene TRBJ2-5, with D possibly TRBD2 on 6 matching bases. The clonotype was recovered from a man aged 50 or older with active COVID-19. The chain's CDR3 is CASSSDAGETQYF. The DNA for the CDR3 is TGTGCCAGCAGCTCTGACGCGGGGGAGACCCAGTACTTC. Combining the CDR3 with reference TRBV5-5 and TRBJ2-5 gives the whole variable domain DAGVTQSPTHLIKTRGQQVTLRCSPISGHKSVSWYQQVLGQGPQFIFQYYEKEERGRGNFPDRFSARQFPNYSSELNVNALLLGDSALYLCASSSDAGETQYFGPGTRLLVL.